A single sample is the source of the 22 T cell receptor beta chains below, sequenced in a study of blood T cell repertoires in COVID-19. TCRdb's table, derived via immunoSEQ multiplex PCR, lists solely in-frame clones and lacks some. The sample has about 90,000 clones; 91% are singletons. The sample comprised peripheral blood. The receptors were gathered from a human donor with active COVID-19. The donor label of this sample is uncertain.

This clone appeared a single time. V usage is TRBV24-1 and J usage is TRBJ2-1; tentatively, D is TRBD1 (6 bases). This CDR3 has 14 amino acids. Germline V gene sequence: CDR1 KGHDR, CDR2 SFDVKD. V gave up 4 bases and J gave up 8 bases, with 14 bases separating them. This CDR3 is CATSDPTGSHEQFF. For the CDR3, the DNA is TGTGCCACCAGTGACCCCACAGGGAGTCATGAGCAGTTCTTC.

The CDR3 sequence is CASSTRTASTDTQYF. The CDR3 DNA reads TGCGCCAGCAGCACGAGGACAGCTAGCACAGATACGCAGTATTTT. This chain joins TRBV5-1 and TRBJ2-3; maybe TRBD1 (6 bases). The CDR3 runs 15 residues. The germline V and J ends were trimmed by 4 bases and 0 bases, with 12 bases remaining between them. From germline, CDR1 is SGHRS and CDR2 YFSETQ. Full variable domain (outside the CDR3, taken from reference TRBV5-1 and TRBJ2-3): KAGVTQTPRYLIKTRGQQVTLSCSPISGHRSVSWYQQTPGQGLQFLFEYFSETQRNKGNFPGRFSGRQFSNSRSEMNVSTLELGDSALYLCASSTRTASTDTQYFGPGTRLTVL.

The rearrangement joins TRBV4-2 to TRBJ2-5, with TRBD2 matching 10 bases. Germline CDR1 and CDR2: LGHNA and YNFKEQ. The V segment lost 2 bases and the J segment 5 bases; nucleotides outside the gene matches: 11. The CDR3 spans 17 residues. As DNA, the CDR3 is TGTGCCAGCAGCCAACCGCCTAGCGGGGGCGGAGGGGAGACCCAGTACTTC. Translating gives CASSQPPSGGGGETQYF.

V and J are TRBV5-1 and TRBJ2-3, with 7 nucleotides matching TRBD1. The germline V gene has CDR1 SGHRS and CDR2 YFSETQ. After removal of 0 bases from V and 5 bases from J, the junction contained 6 bases not matched to a gene. There are 15 residues in the CDR3. CDR3 region: CASSLEGAGRDTQYF. The CDR3 nucleotides are TGCGCCAGCAGCTTGGAGGGGGCAGGACGAGATACGCAGTATTTT.

The chain recombines TRBV9 with TRBJ2-2; possible D gene TRBD2, 5 bases. V lost 3 bases and J lost 6, with 15 bases in between. The CDR3 totals 15 residues. The germline V gene has CDR1 SGDLS and CDR2 YYNGEE. CDR3 in amino acids: CASSGPTERAGELFF. As DNA, the CDR3 is TGTGCCAGCAGCGGTCCTACGGAGAGGGCCGGGGAGCTGTTTTTT.

The V gene is TRBV27, the J gene TRBJ2-7; D is ambiguous. In germline, CDR1 is MNHEY, CDR2 SMNVEV (reference sequence). The ends were cut back, 4 bases at V and 1 base at J, with 8 bases in the middle. The CDR3 has 13 amino acids. The CDR3 coding sequence is TGTGCCAGCAGTTCCCGTATTTCCTACGAGCAGTACTTC. Its protein is CASSSRISYEQYF.

The V call is TRBV10-3, the J call TRBJ2-2, with D possibly TRBD1 on 5 matching bases. Germline CDR1 ENHRY, CDR2 SYGVKD. V was cut by 11 bases and J by 0 bases, with 7 bases left in between. The CDR3 extends over 12 amino acids. The CDR3: CASTANTGELFF. The DNA of the CDR3 is TGTGCCTCGACAGCGAACACCGGGGAGCTGTTTTTT.

About this clone: The sample carries other DNA sequences with the same CDR3. The chain uses TRBV5-1 and TRBJ1-2; the D gene is possibly TRBD1 (5 bases). V dropped 1 base and J dropped 4 bases, with 14 bases sitting between them. The CDR3 length is 15 residues. From germline, CDR1 is SGHRS and CDR2 YFSETQ. CDR3 nucleotides: TGCGCCAGCAGCTTGTTGGGTCAGGGTGTCTATGGCTACACCTTC. Translation: CASSLLGQGVYGYTF.

J is TRBJ2-3 and V is TRBV5-1; TRBD2 aligns across 8 bases. The germline gives CDR1 SGHRS, CDR2 YFSETQ. The CDR3 is made up of 18 amino acids. Germline trimming cut 0 bases from V and 3 bases from J; bases unmatched to any gene: 12. Here the CDR3 reads CASSLVPGIAGPTDTQYF. CDR3 DNA: TGCGCCAGCAGCTTGGTCCCCGGAATAGCGGGGCCAACAGATACGCAGTATTTT.

The chain carries TRBV4-2 and TRBJ2-3; TRBD2 matches at 11 bases. CDR1 and CDR2 from the germline V gene are LGHNA and YNFKEQ. V shed 0 bases and J 0 bases; nucleotides not matched to a gene: 17. CDR3 length: 22 amino acids. The CDR3 region is CASSQDRVVSGLAGGSTDTQYF. The CDR3 DNA reads as TGTGCCAGCAGCCAAGATCGGGTCGTCTCGGGTCTAGCGGGGGGTAGCACAGATACGCAGTATTTT.

This chain connects TRBV24-1 to TRBJ2-7; tentative D call: TRBD2 (6 bases). This CDR3 has 18 residues. The germline V and J ends were trimmed by 0 bases and 3 bases, with 20 bases remaining between them. The germline gives CDR1 KGHDR, CDR2 SFDVKD. The CDR3 sequence is CATSDLGPAGLFYYEQYF. DNA of the CDR3: TGTGCCACCAGTGATTTGGGGCCGGCGGGACTTTTTTACTACGAGCAGTACTTC.

V usage is TRBV19 and J usage is TRBJ1-5; no clear D gene. CDR3 size: 15 residues. Trimming removed 5 bases at V and 0 bases at J, with 11 bases between. Germline loops: CDR1 LNHDA, CDR2 SQIVND (reference sequence). CDR3 DNA: TGTGCCAGTAGTCCAGGCAGCCCTAGCAATCAGCCCCAGCATTTT. Its translation is CASSPGSPSNQPQHF.

The rearrangement uses TRBV2 and TRBJ2-7; a possible D gene is TRBD1 (6 bases). CDR1 is SNHLY, CDR2 FYNNEI, per germline. This CDR3 has 13 amino acids. Trimming took 8 bases from V and 5 from J, leaving 16 bases between them. In DNA form, the CDR3 reads TGTGCCAGCCAAACTTTCAGGGGCGACGAGCAGTACTTC. Protein sequence: CASQTFRGDEQYF.

J is TRBJ1-2 and V is TRBV7-9, with D possibly being TRBD1 (5 bases). Germline V gene sequence: CDR1 SEHNR, CDR2 FQNEAQ (reference sequence). The length of the CDR3 is 16 residues. V was shortened by 1 base and J by 4 bases, with 16 bases between the two germline ends. The CDR3 coding sequence is TGTGCCAGCAGCTTAGGGGCCGCCGGGACTGGCTATGGCTACACCTTC. This gives the protein CASSLGAAGTGYGYTF.

The chain has TRBV5-4 and TRBJ2-5; maybe TRBD1 (5 bases). V lost 2 bases to trimming and J lost 1 base, with 12 bases between them. The CDR3 has 15 amino acids. Germline V gives CDR1 SGHNT, CDR2 YYREEE (reference sequence). In nucleotides, the CDR3 is TGTGCCAGCAGCTTACCAGGGAAGACCCAAGAGACCCAGTACTTC. Protein product: CASSLPGKTQETQYF.

This clone appeared once. This chain links TRBV11-1 with TRBJ2-7; 7 bases fit TRBD1. This CDR3 has 15 residues. V was clipped by 4 bases and J by 2 bases; unmatched bases: 8. Germline V CDR1 and CDR2: SGHAT, FQDESV (reference sequence). CDR3 sequence: CASSSDGTETYEQYF. CDR3 in DNA: TGTGCCAGCAGCTCAGATGGGACAGAAACCTACGAGCAGTACTTC.

CDR3 DNA sequence: TGTGCCAGCAGGGCTCCCTCCTACAATGAGCAGTTCTTC. Its protein product is CASRAPSYNEQFF. The chain uses TRBV7-8 and TRBJ2-1, with D uncertain. The germline V gene has CDR1 SGHVS and CDR2 FQNEAQ. Trimming cost V 6 bases and J 0 bases, with 6 bases left between them. This CDR3 has 13 amino acids.

The chain recombines TRBV24-1 with TRBJ2-1, with 8 bases identical to TRBD1. Germline CDR1 KGHDR, CDR2 SFDVKD. The CDR3 is made up of 14 amino acids. The ends lost 4 bases at V and 7 bases at J; junction bases unmatched: 5. CDR3 DNA: TGTGCCACCAGTGACTTCGACAGGGGTAATGAGCAGTTCTTC. Translation gives CATSDFDRGNEQFF.

V and J are TRBV7-2 and TRBJ2-1; TRBD1 matches 7 bases. Looked up from germline, CDR1 is SGHTA and CDR2 is FQGNSA. V shed 2 bases and J 1 base; nucleotides not matched to a gene: 2. The CDR3 loop spans 15 amino acids. Written as DNA, the CDR3 is TGTGCCAGCAGCTTAAGGACAGGTTCCTACAATGAGCAGTTCTTC. Amino acid sequence: CASSLRTGSYNEQFF.

The chain combines TRBV11-2 with TRBJ2-7; maybe TRBD2 (6 bases). This CDR3 region has 15 residues. The germline gives CDR1 SGHAT, CDR2 FQNNGV. Deletions cut 3 bases from V and 5 bases from J, with 17 bases between. CDR3 coding DNA: TGTGCCAGCAGCTTGGGACTTGGGGTGAGGAACGAGCAGTACTTC. Translation: CASSLGLGVRNEQYF.

The chain employs TRBV19 and TRBJ2-2; TRBD1 agrees at 7 bases. The germline V gene has CDR1 LNHDA and CDR2 SQIVND (reference sequence). The CDR3 consists of 16 residues. The V segment lost 6 bases and the J segment 0 bases; nucleotides outside the gene matches: 7. The CDR3 sequence is CASSSLGTANTGELFF. In DNA, the CDR3 is TGTGCCAGTAGCTCCCTGGGGACAGCGAACACCGGGGAGCTGTTTTTT. Using reference TRBV19 and TRBJ2-2 for the parts outside the CDR3, the full variable domain is DGGITQSPKYLFRKEGQNVTLSCEQNLNHDAMYWYRQDPGQGLRLIYYSQIVNDFQKGDIAEGYSVSREKKESFPLTVTSAQKNPTAFYLCASSSLGTANTGELFFGEGSRLTVL.

The J gene is TRBJ1-3, the V gene TRBV9, with D possibly matching TRBD1 (5 bases). V lost 4 bases and J lost 2, with 10 bases in between. CDR1 and CDR2 (germline): SGDLS, YYNGEE. The CDR3 consists of 14 residues. The CDR3, as DNA: TGTGCCAGCAGCTCCATAGGGGCTGGAAACACCATATATTTT. Encoded protein: CASSSIGAGNTIYF.